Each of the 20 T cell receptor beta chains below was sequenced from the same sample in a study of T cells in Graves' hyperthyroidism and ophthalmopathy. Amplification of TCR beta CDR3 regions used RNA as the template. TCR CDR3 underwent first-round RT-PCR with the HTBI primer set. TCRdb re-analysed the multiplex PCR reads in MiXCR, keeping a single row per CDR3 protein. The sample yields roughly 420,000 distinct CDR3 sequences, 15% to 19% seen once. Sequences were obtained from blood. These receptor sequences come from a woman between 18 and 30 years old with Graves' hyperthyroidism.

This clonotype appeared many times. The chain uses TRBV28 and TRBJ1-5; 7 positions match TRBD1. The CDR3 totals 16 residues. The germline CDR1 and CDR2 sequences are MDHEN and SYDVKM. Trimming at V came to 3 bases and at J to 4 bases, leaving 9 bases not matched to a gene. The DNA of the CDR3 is TGTGCCAGCAGTTTCCTTCTTACAGGGGAGAATCAGCCCCAGCATTTT. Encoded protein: CASSFLLTGENQPQHF. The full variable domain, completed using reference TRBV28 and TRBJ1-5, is DVKVTQSSRYLVKRTGEKVFLECVQDMDHENMFWYRQDPGLGLRLIYFSYDVKMKEKGDIPEGYSVSREKKERFSLILESASTNQTSMYLCASSFLLTGENQPQHFGDGTRLSIL.

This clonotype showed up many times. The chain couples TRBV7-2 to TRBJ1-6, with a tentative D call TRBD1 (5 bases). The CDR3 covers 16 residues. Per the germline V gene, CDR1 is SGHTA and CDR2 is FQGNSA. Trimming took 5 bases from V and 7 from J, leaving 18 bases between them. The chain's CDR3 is CASSQWLGVGNSPLHF. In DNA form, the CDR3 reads TGTGCCAGCAGCCAGTGGCTAGGGGTGGGAAATTCACCCCTCCACTTT.

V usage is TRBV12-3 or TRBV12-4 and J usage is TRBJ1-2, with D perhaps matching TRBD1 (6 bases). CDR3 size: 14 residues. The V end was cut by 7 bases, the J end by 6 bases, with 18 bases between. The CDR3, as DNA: TGTGCCAGCACCTACCGTGGGGGGGCGAATGGCTACACCTTC. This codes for CASTYRGGANGYTF.

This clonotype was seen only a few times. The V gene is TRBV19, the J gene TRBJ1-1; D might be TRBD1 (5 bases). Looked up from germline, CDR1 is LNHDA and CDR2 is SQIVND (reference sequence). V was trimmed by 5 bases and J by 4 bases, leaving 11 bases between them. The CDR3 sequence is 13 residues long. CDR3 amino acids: CASSARQFTEAFF. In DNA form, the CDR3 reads TGTGCCAGTAGTGCCCGACAGTTCACTGAAGCTTTCTTT.

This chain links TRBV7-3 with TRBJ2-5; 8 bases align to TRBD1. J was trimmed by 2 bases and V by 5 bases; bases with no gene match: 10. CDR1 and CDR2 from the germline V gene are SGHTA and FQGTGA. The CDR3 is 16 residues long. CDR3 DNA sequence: TGTGCCAGCAGCCGCCTCCAGGGGGCTGGGCAAGAGACCCAGTACTTC. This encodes CASSRLQGAGQETQYF.

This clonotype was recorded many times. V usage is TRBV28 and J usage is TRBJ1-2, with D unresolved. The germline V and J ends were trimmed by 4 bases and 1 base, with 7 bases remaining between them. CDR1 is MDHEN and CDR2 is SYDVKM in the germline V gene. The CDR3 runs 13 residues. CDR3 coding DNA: TGTGCCAGCAGTTCCGCAGATAACTATGGCTACACCTTC. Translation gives CASSSADNYGYTF.

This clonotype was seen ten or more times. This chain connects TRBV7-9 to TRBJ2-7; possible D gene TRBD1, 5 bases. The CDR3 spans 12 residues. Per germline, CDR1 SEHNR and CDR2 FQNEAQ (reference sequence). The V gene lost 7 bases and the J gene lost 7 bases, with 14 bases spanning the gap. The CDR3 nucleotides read TGTGCCAGCAACCTGGTTCAGGGAGAGCAGTACTTC. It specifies CASNLVQGEQYF.

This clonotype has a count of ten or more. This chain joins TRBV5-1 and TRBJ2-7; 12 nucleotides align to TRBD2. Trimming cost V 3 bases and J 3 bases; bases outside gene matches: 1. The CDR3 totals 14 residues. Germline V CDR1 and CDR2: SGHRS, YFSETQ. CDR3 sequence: CASSWGLAGYEQYF. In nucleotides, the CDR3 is TGCGCCAGCAGCTGGGGACTAGCGGGCTACGAGCAGTACTTC. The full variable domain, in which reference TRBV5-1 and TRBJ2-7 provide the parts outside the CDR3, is KAGVTQTPRYLIKTRGQQVTLSCSPISGHRSVSWYQQTPGQGLQFLFEYFSETQRNKGNFPGRFSGRQFSNSRSEMNVSTLELGDSALYLCASSWGLAGYEQYFGPGTRLTVT.

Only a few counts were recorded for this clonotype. The CDR3 coding sequence is TGTGCCAGCAGTTATGGGGCCTACTATGGCTACACCTTC. Its translation: CASSYGAYYGYTF. J is TRBJ1-2 and V is TRBV6-2 or TRBV6-3; maybe TRBD1 (5 bases). This CDR3 is built from 13 residues. Germline loops: CDR1 MNHEY, CDR2 SVGEGT. V was shortened by 3 bases and J by 3 bases, with 8 bases between the two germline ends.

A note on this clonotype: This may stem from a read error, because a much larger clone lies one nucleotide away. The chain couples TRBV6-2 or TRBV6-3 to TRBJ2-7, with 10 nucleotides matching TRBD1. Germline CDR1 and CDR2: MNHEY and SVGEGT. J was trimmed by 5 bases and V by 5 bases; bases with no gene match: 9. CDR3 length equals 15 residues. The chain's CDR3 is CASSPGGDRGNEQYF. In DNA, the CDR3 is TGTGCCAGCAGTCCCGGGGGGGACAGGGGCAACGAGCAGTACTTC.

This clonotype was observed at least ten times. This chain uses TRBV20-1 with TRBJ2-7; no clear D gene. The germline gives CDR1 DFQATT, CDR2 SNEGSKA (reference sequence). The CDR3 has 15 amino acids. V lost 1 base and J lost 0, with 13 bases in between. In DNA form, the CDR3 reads TGCAGTGCTAGAGGGTCGGACCGAGGCTCCTACGAGCAGTACTTC. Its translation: CSARGSDRGSYEQYF.

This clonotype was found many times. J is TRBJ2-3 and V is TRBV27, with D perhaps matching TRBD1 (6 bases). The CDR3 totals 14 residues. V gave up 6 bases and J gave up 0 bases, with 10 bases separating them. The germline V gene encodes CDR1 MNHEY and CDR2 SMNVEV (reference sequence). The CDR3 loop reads CASSSGTSTDTQYF. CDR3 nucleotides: TGTGCCAGCAGCTCCGGGACAAGCACAGATACGCAGTATTTT.

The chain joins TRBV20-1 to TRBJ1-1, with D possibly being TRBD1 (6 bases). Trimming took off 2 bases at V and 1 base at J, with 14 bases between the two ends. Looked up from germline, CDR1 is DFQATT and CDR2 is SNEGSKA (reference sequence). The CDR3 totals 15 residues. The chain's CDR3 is CSARYHEGGNTEAFF. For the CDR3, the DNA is TGCAGTGCTAGATACCACGAGGGGGGGAACACTGAAGCTTTCTTT.

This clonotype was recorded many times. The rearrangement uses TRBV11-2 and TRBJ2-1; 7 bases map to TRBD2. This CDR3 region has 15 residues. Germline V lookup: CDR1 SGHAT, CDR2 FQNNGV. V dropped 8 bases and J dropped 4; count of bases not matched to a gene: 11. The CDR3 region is CASRIVGGKYNEQFF. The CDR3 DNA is TGTGCCAGCCGCATCGTGGGGGGGAAGTACAATGAGCAGTTCTTC. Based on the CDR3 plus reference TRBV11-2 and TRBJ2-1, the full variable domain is EAGVAQSPRYKIIEKRQSVAFWCNPISGHATLYWYQQILGQGPKLLIQFQNNGVVDDSQLPKDRFSAERLKGVDSTLKIQPAKLEDSAVYLCASRIVGGKYNEQFFGPGTRLTVL.

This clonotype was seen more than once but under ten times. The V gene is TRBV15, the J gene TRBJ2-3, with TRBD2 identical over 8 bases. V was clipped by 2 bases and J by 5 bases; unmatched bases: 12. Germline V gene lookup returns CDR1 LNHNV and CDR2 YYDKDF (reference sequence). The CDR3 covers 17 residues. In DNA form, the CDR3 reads TGTGCCACCAGCAGAAGAGGTAGAAAGCGGGAGAAAGATACGCAGTATTTT. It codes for CATSRRGRKREKDTQYF.

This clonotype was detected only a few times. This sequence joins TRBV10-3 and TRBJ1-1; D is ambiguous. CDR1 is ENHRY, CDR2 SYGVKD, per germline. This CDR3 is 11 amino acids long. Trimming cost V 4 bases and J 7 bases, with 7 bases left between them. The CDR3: CAISAGLEAFF. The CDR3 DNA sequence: TGTGCCATCAGTGCTGGGCTTGAAGCTTTCTTT.

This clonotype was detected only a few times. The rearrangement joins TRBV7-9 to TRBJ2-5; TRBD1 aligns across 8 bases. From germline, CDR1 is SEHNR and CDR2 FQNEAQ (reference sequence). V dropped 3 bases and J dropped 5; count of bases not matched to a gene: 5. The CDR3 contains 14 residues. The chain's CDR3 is CASSLTGAGETQYF. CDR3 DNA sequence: TGTGCCAGCAGCTTGACAGGGGCCGGCGAGACCCAGTACTTC.

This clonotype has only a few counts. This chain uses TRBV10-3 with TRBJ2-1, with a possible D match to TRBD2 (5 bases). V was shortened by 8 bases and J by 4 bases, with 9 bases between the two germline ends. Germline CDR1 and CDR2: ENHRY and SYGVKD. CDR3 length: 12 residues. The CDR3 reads CAIQEVYNEQFF. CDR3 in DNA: TGTGCCATCCAGGAGGTATACAATGAGCAGTTCTTC.

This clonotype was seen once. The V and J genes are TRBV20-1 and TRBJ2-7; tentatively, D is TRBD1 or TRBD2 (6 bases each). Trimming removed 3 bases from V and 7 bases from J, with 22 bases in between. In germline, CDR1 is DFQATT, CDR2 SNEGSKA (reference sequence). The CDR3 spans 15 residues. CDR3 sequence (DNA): TGCAGTGCTAGGACCACAGGGATGGGAGGAGGGGAGCAGTACTTC. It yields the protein CSARTTGMGGGEQYF.

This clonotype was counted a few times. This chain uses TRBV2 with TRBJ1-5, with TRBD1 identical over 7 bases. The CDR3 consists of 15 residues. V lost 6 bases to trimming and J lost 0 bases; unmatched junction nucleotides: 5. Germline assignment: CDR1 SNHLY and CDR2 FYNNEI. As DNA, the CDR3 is TGTGCCAGCAGAAGGGACAGCATTAGCAATCAGCCCCAGCATTTT. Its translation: CASRRDSISNQPQHF. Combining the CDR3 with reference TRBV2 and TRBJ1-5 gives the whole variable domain EPEVTQTPSHQVTQMGQEVILRCVPISNHLYFYWYRQILGQKVEFLVSFYNNEISEKSEIFDDQFSVERPDGSNFTLKIRSTKLEDSAMYFCASRRDSISNQPQHFGDGTRLSIL.